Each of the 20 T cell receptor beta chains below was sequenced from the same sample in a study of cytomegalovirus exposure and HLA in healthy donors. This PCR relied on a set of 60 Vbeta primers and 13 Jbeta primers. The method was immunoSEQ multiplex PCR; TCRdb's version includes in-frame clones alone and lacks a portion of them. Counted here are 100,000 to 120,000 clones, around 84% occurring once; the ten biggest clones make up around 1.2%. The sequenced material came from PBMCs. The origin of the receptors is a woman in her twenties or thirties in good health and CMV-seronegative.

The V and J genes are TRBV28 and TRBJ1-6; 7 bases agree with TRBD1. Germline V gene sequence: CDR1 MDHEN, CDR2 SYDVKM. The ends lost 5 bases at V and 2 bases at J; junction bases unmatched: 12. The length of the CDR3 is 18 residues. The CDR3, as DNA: TGTGCCAGCAGTCCGACCCCAGGGGGACCAACCTATAATTCACCCCTCCACTTT. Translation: CASSPTPGGPTYNSPLHF.

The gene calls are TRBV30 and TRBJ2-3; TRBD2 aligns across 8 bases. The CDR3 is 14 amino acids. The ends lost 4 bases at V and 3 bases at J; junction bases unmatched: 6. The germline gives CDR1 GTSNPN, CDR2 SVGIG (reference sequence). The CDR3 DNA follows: TGTGCCTGGATTCGGGGGGGGACTACAGATACGCAGTATTTT. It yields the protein CAWIRGGTTDTQYF.

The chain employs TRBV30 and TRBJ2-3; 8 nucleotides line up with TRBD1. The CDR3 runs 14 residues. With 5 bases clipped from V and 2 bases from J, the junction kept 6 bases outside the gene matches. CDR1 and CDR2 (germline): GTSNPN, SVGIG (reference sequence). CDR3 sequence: CAWDRGSLTDTQYF. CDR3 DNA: TGTGCCTGGGACAGGGGTTCCCTCACAGATACGCAGTATTTT.

CDR3 amino acids: CASSTTRGGLAYEQYF. As DNA, the CDR3 is TGTGCCAGCAGCACGACCCGGGGGGGACTAGCCTACGAGCAGTACTTC. V gene TRBV7-9 combines with J gene TRBJ2-7; TRBD2 matches at 8 bases. Germline CDR1 SEHNR, CDR2 FQNEAQ (reference sequence). Germline trimming cut 5 bases from V and 2 bases from J; bases unmatched to any gene: 11. The CDR3 is 16 amino acids. Complete variable domain (other parts from reference TRBV7-9 and TRBJ2-7): DTGVSQNPRHKITKRGQNVTFRCDPISEHNRLYWYRQTLGQGPEFLTYFQNEAQLEKSRLLSDRFSAERPKGSFSTLEIQRTEQGDSAMYLCASSTTRGGLAYEQYFGPGTRLTVT.

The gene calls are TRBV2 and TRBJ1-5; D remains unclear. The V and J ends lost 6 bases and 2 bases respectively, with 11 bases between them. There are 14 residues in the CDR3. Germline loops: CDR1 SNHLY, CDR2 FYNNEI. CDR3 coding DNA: TGTGCCAGCAGGAGGGATGTTGGCAATCAGCCCCAGCATTTT. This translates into CASRRDVGNQPQHF. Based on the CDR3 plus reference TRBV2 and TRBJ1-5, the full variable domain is EPEVTQTPSHQVTQMGQEVILRCVPISNHLYFYWYRQILGQKVEFLVSFYNNEISEKSEIFDDQFSVERPDGSNFTLKIRSTKLEDSAMYFCASRRDVGNQPQHFGDGTRLSIL.

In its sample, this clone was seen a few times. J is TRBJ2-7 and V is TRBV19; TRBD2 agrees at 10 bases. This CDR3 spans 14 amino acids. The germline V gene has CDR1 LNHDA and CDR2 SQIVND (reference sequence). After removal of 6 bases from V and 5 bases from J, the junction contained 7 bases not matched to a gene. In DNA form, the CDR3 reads TGTGCCAGTAGCTTAGGGCTAGCGGGAGACGAGCAGTACTTC. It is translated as CASSLGLAGDEQYF.

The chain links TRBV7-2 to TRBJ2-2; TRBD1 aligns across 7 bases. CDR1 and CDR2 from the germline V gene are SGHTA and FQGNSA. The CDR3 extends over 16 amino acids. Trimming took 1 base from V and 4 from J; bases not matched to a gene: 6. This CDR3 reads CASSLGGGAGTGELFF. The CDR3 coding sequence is TGTGCCAGCAGCTTAGGAGGGGGCGCGGGCACCGGGGAGCTGTTTTTT.

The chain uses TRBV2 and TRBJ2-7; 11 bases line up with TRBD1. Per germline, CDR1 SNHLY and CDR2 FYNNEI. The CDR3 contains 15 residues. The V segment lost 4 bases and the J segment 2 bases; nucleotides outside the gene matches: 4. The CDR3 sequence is CASSGPGQGAYEQYF. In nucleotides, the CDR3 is TGTGCCAGCAGTGGGCCGGGACAGGGGGCCTACGAGCAGTACTTC.

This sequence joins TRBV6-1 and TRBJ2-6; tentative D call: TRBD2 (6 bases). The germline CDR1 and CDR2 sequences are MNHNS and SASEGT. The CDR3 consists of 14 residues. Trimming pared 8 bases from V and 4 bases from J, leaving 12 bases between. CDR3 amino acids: CASSGLAGANVLTF. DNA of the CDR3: TGTGCCAGCTCGGGACTGGCCGGGGCCAACGTCCTGACTTTC.

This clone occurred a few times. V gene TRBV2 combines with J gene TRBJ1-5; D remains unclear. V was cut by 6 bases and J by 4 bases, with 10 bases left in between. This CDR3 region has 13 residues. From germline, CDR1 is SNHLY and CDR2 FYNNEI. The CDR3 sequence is CASRGDGNQPQHF. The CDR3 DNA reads TGTGCCAGCAGGGGTGACGGGAATCAGCCCCAGCATTTT.

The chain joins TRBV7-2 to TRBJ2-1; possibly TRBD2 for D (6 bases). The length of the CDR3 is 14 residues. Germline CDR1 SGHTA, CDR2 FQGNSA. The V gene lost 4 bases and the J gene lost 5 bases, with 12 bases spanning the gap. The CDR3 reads CASSSTRGNNEQFF. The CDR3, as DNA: TGTGCCAGCAGCTCGACTAGGGGAAACAATGAGCAGTTCTTC.

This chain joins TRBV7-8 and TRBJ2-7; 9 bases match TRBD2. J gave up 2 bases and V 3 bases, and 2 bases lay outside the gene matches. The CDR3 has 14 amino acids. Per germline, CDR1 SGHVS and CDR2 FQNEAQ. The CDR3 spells CASSLGLATYEQYF. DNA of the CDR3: TGTGCCAGCAGCTTGGGACTAGCAACCTACGAGCAGTACTTC. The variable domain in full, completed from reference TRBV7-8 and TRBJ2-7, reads GAGVSQSPRYKVAKRGQDVALRCDPISGHVSLFWYQQALGQGPEFLTYFQNEAQLDKSGLPSDRFFAERPEGSVSTLKIQRTQQEDSAVYLCASSLGLATYEQYFGPGTRLTVT.

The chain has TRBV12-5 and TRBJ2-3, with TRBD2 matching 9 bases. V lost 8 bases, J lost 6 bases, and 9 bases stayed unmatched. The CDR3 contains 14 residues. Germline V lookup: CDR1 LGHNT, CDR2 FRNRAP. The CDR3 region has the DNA TGTGCTAGTCGGTCGGGACTAGCATACGATACGCAGTATTTT. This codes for CASRSGLAYDTQYF.

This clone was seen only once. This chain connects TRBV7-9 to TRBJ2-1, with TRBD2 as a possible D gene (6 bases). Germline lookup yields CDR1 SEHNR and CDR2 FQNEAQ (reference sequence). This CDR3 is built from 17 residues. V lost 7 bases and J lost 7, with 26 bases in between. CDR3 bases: TGTGCCAGCACCCCAAGTATGGGACTCCCAATGGAGAATGAGCAGTTCTTC. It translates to CASTPSMGLPMENEQFF.

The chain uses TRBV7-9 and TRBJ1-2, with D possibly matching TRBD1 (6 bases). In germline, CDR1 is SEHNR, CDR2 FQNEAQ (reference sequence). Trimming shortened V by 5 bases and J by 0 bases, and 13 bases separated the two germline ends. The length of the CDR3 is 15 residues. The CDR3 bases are TGTGCCAGCAGCCTGCGACAGGAAGCTAACTATGGCTACACCTTC. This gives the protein CASSLRQEANYGYTF.

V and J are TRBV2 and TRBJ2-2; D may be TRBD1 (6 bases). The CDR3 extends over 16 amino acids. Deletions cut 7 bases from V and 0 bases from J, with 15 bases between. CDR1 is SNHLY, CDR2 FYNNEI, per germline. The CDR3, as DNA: TGTGCCAGCACCCATCCGGGACATTCGAACACCGGGGAGCTGTTTTTT. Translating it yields CASTHPGHSNTGELFF.

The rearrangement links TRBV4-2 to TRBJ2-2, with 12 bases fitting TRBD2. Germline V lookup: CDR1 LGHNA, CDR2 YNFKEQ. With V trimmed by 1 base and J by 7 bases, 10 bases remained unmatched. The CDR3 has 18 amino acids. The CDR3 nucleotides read TGTGCCAGCAGCCAAGGGGGGAGACTAGCGGGAGCTGGCGGGGAGCTGTTTTTT. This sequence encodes CASSQGGRLAGAGGELFF.

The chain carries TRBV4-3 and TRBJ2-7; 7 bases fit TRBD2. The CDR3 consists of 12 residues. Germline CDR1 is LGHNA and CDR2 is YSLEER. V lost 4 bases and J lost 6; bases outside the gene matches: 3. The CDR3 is CASSPGEGEQYF. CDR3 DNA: TGCGCCAGCAGCCCGGGGGAGGGCGAGCAGTACTTC.

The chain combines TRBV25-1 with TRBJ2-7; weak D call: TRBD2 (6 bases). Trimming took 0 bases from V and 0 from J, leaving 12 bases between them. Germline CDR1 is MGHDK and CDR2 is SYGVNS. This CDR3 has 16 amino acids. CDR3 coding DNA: TGTGCCAGCAGTGAATATCCTCGGGGGAGCTCCTACGAGCAGTACTTC. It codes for CASSEYPRGSSYEQYF.

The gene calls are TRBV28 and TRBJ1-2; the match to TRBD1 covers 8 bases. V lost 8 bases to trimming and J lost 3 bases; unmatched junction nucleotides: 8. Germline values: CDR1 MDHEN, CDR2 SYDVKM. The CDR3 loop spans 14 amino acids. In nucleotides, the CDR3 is TGTGCCAGCGGGAGGGCAGGGGGCGACTATGGCTACACCTTC. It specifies CASGRAGGDYGYTF.